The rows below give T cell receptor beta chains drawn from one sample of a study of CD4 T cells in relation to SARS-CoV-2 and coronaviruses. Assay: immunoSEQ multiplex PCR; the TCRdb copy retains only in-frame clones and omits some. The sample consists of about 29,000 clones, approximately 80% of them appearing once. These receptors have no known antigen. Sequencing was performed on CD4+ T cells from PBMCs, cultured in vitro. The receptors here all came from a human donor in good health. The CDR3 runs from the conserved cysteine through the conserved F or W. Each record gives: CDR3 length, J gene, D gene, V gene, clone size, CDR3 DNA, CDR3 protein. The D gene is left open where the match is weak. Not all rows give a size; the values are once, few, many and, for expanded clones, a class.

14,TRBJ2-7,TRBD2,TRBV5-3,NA,TGTGCCAGAAGTGAACTAGCGGGGGCCCCTCCTATTAACTTC,CARSELAGAPPINF
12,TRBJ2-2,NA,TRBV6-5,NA,TGTGCCAGCAGTTATGGGACCGGGGAGCTGTTTTTT,CASSYGTGELFF
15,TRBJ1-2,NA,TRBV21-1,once,TGTGCCAGCAGCAAAGATACCGAGCACCACTATGGCTACACCTTC,CASSKDTEHHYGYTF
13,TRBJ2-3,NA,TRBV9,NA,TGTGCCAGCAGCGTAGCCGTTATCGATACGCAGTATTTT,CASSVAVIDTQYF
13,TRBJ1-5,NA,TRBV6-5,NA,TGTGCCAGCAGTCTAACAGGGAATCAGCCCCAGCATTTT,CASSLTGNQPQHF
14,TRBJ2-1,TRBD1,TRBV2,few,TGTGCCAGCAGCCCGGACAGGATTGACAATGAGCAGTTCTTC,CASSPDRIDNEQFF
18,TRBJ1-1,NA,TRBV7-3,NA,TGTGCCAGCAGCCAAATCGGGGGGCGATTAAAAATGAACACTGAAGCTTTCTTT,CASSQIGGRLKMNTEAFF
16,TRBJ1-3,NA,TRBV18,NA,TGTGCCAGCTCACGAGGCGACGGAAACTCTGGAAACACCATATATTTT,CASSRGDGNSGNTIYF
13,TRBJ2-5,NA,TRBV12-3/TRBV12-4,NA,TGTGCCAGCAGCCGTGGGGGTTATGAGACCCAGTACTTC,CASSRGGYETQYF
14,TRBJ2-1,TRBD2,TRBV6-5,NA,TGTGCCAGCAGTCTCACTAGCGGGATCAATGAGCAGTTCTTC,CASSLTSGINEQFF
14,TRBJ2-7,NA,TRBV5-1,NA,TGCGCCAGCAGCTTTAACAGCGCCAACTACGAGCAGTACTTC,CASSFNSANYEQYF
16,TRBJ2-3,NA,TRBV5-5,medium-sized,TGTGCCAGCAGCTTGGGTCTAGTCGGGGCCACAGATACGCAGTATTTT,CASSLGLVGATDTQYF
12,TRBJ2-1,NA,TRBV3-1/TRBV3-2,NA,TGTGCCAGCAGCCAAACCAATAATGAGCAGTTCTTC,CASSQTNNEQFF
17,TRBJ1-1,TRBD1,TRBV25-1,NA,TGTGCCAGCAGTGAACACGTCAGACAGGGGACGAACACTGAAGCTTTCTTT,CASSEHVRQGTNTEAFF
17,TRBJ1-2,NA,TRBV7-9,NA,TGTGCCAGCAGCCCCTCTTTGGTCGGGCAGGGCGATCGAACAATGCGCTTC,CASSPSLVGQGDRTMRF
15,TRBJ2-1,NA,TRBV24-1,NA,TGTGCCACCAGTGAAGCCGGGACGGGTTCGATTGAGCAGTTCTTC,CATSEAGTGSIEQFF
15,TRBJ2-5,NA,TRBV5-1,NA,TGCGCCAGCAGCTTGGCCGGGACTTCCCAAGAGACCCAGTACTTC,CASSLAGTSQETQYF
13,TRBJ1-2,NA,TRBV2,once,TGTGCCAGCAGTGAATTTGGCAGGGGTGGCTACACCTTC,CASSEFGRGGYTF
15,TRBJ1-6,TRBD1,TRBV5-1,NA,TGCGCCAGCAGCTCGCGGACAGGGACGGGTTCACCCCTCCACTTT,CASSSRTGTGSPLHF
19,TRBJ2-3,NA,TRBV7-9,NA,TGTGCCAGCAGCTTAGTTGGAAGAACTTCGGGACACCAGCTAGATACGCAGTATTTT,CASSLVGRTSGHQLDTQYF
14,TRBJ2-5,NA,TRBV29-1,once,TGCAGCGTTGAAGTACATCAGGGCCGCGAGACCCAGTACTTC,CSVEVHQGRETQYF
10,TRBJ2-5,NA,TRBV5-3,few,TGTGCCAGAAGCTTTGTGACCCAGTACTTC,CARSFVTQYF
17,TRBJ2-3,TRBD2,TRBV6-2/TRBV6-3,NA,TGTGCCAGCAGTTCCCCACTAGCGGGGATTACCACAGATACGCAGTATTTT,CASSSPLAGITTDTQYF
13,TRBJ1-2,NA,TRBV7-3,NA,TGTGCCAGCAGTCTTGAGGGTGGCTATGGCTACACCTTC,CASSLEGGYGYTF
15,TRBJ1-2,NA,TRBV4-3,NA,TGCGCCAGCAGCCAAGGGAGGGGGAGAACGGATGGCTACACCTTC,CASSQGRGRTDGYTF
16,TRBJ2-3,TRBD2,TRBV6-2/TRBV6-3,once,TGTGCCAGCAGTTACGGACTAGCTTCGAGCACAGATACGCAGTATTTT,CASSYGLASSTDTQYF
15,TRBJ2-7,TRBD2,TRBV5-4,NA,TGTGCCAGCAGCCGAGGGGCGGGAGGCCGTGTCGAGCAGTACTTC,CASSRGAGGRVEQYF
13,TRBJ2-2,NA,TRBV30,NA,TGTGCCTGGAGTGTAAGGGGCACCGGGGAGCTGTTTTTT,CAWSVRGTGELFF
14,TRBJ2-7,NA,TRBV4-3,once,TGCGCCAGCAGCCAAGAACCAATCGCGTACGAGCAGTACTTC,CASSQEPIAYEQYF
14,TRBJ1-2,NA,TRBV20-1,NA,TGCAGTGCTAGTAGGACGGGACTTAACTATGGCTACACCTTC,CSASRTGLNYGYTF
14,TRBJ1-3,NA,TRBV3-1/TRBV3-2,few,TGTGCCAGCAGCCAAGATTTGAACGGAAACACCATATATTTT,CASSQDLNGNTIYF
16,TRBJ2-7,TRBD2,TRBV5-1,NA,TGCGCCAGCAGCTTGCGGCTAGCGGGGACCTCCTACGAGCAGTACTTC,CASSLRLAGTSYEQYF
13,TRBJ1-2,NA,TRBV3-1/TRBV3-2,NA,TGTGCCAGCAGCCCCCACGCCCTCTATGGCTACACCTTC,CASSPHALYGYTF
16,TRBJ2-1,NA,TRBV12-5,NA,TGTGCTAGTGGTTCTCCATCACTACGCGGGGTAAATGAGCAGTTCTTC,CASGSPSLRGVNEQFF
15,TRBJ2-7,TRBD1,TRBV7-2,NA,TGTGCCAGCAGCTTTACAGGGGGTAGGTTGTACGAGCAGTACTTC,CASSFTGGRLYEQYF
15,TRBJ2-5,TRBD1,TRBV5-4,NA,TGTGCCAGCAGCTTGTTCCGGGACAGACAAGAGACCCAGTACTTC,CASSLFRDRQETQYF
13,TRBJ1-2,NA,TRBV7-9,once,TGTGCCAGCAGCGGACAGCTTAACTATGGCTACACCTTC,CASSGQLNYGYTF
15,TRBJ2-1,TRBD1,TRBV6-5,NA,TGTGCCAGCAGCCACCGGGACAGGGGGCCCAATGAGCAGTTCTTC,CASSHRDRGPNEQFF
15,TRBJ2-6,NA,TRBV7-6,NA,TGTGCCAGCAGCTCCAGAGGCTCTGGGGCCAACGTCCTGACTTTC,CASSSRGSGANVLTF
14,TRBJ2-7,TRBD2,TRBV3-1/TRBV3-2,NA,TGTGCCAGCAGCCAAGATCGGGAGGGTTACGAGCAGTACTTC,CASSQDREGYEQYF
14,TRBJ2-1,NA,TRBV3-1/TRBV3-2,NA,TGTGCCAGCAGCCAAGGGACCCTGGGGAATGAGCAGTTCTTC,CASSQGTLGNEQFF
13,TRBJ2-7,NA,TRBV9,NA,TGTGCCAGCAGCGTAGGTGGCCGCTACGAGCAGTACTTC,CASSVGGRYEQYF
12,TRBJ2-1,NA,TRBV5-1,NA,TGCGCCAGCAGCTTGGAGTGGAATGAGCAGTTCTTC,CASSLEWNEQFF
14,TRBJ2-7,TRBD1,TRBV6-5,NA,TGTGCCACAGACTACGGGACAGTAAGTCACGAGCAGTACTTC,CATDYGTVSHEQYF
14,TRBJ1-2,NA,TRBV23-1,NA,TGCGCCAGCAGTCCGAGAGAATTTAACTATGGCTACACCTTC,CASSPREFNYGYTF
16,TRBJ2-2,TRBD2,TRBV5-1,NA,TGCGCCAGCAGCTTGAATGGCGGGAGGGAAACCGGGGAGCTGTTTTTT,CASSLNGGRETGELFF
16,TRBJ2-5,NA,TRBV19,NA,TGTGCCAGTAGTATAGATACGGGGACCGCGGGAGAGACCCAGTACTTC,CASSIDTGTAGETQYF
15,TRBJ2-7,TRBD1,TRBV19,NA,TGTGCCAGTAGTAGTGGACAGGCCCCTTCCTACGAGCAGTACTTC,CASSSGQAPSYEQYF
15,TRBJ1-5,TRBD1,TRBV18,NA,TGTGCCAGCTCACCTGAAGGACAGGGAAATCAGCCCCAGCATTTT,CASSPEGQGNQPQHF
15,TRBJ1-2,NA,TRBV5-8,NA,TGTGCCAGCAGCTTAATAGAGAGATCTAACTATGGCTACACCTTC,CASSLIERSNYGYTF
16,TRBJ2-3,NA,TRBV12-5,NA,TGTGCTAGTGGCCTTGTACGGGCGATGAGGGCAGATACGCAGTATTTT,CASGLVRAMRADTQYF
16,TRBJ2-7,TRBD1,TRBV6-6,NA,TGTGCCAGCAGTTTAGACAGGGGTGGGAAATCCTACGAGCAGTACTTC,CASSLDRGGKSYEQYF
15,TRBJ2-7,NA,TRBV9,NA,TGTGCCAGCAGCGTAGGGGACACCTCCTCCTACGAGCAGTACTTC,CASSVGDTSSYEQYF